Sequencing of this T cell receptor beta chain was carried out in a study of blood T cell repertoires in COVID-19. About the study: Spain, Italy and the United States supplied samples that represented acute and convalescent COVID-19. Sources were T cells, B-cell-depleted T cells, or PBMCs; the material itself was cDNA or gDNA.

Unmatched junction bases numbered 2, after V lost 3 bases and J lost 1 base. The CDR3 sequence is 15 residues long. Germline lookup yields CDR1 KGHDR and CDR2 SFDVKD. Source study methods: Nucleated cell number was recorded as an estimate derived from reference gene primer amplification. The assay was immunoSEQ multiplex PCR, and TCRdb's table has in-frame clones only and misses some. The DNA gave D and trimming, while V, J and clone size come from that table. Among about 68,000 clones, around 80% were seen once, and the ten largest hold approximately 20%. This clone was observed a handful of times. The chain joins TRBV24-1 to TRBJ2-3; 8 bases fit TRBD1. Source material: peripheral blood. This receptor was obtained from a human donor in a cohort sampled during active COVID-19. The CDR3 nucleotides are TGTGCCACCAGTGATCCGGGACAGGGCACAGATACGCAGTATTTT. The encoded protein is CATSDPGQGTDTQYF.